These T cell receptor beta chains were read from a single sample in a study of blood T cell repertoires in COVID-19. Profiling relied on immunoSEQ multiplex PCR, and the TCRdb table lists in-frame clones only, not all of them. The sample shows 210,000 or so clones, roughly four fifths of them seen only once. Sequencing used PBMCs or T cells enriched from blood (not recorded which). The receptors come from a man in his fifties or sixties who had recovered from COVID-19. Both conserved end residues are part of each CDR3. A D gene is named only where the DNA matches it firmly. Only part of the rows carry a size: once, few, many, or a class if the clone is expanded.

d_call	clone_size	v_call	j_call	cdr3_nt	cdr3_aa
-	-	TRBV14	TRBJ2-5	TGTGCCAGCAGCCCCGCGGGGGCAGAGACCCAGTACTTC	CASSPAGAETQYF
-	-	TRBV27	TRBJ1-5	TGTGCCAGCAGGGCCCGGGATATCGGCAATCAGCCCCAGCATTTT	CASRARDIGNQPQHF
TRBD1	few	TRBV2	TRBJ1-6	TGTGCCAGCAGCTTCGGACAGGTTAACGTCTCGCCCCTCCACTTT	CASSFGQVNVSPLHF
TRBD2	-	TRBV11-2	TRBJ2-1	TGTGCCAGCAGCCCTCAGCGGGGAGAGCAGTTCTTC	CASSPQRGEQFF
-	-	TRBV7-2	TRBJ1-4	TGTGCCAGCAGCTTATGGGGGGCAACTAATGAAAAACTGTTTTTT	CASSLWGATNEKLFF
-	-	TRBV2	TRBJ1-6	TGTGCCAGCAGTGAATTACGAACAGGCGTGCAAAATTCACCCCTCCACTTT	CASSELRTGVQNSPLHF
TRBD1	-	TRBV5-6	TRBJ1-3	TGTGCCAGCAGCCTTGGGACAGGGGAGTATGGAAACACCATATATTTT	CASSLGTGEYGNTIYF
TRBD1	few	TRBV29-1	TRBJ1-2	TGCAGCGTTGAAGGGACAGGCGGCGGCTACACCTTC	CSVEGTGGGYTF
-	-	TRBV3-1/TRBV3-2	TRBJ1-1	TGTGCCAGCAGCAACCGGGACACCACTGAAGCTTTCTTT	CASSNRDTTEAFF
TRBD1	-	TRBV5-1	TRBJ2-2	TGCGCCAGCAGCTCCACCGGACAGGGAGGAACCGGGGAGCTGTTTTTT	CASSSTGQGGTGELFF
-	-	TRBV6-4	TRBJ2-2	TGTGCCAGCAGTGAGGCCCCCAACACCGGGGAGCTGTTTTTT	CASSEAPNTGELFF
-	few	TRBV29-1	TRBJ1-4	TGCAGCGCCCAACTAGGACAGTTTGCAACTAATGAAAAACTGTTTTTT	CSAQLGQFATNEKLFF
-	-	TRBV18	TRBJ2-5	TGTGCCAGCTCACTGAATCGGGACTCTTTTCAGACCCAGTACTTC	CASSLNRDSFQTQYF
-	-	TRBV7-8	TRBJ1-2	TGTGCCAGCAACACCCCCGGTGGAGAACCTACTAACTATGGCTACACCTTC	CASNTPGGEPTNYGYTF
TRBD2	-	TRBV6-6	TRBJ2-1	TGTGCCAGCAGCCAAAGGTTAGCGGGGGTGAATGAGCAGTTCTTC	CASSQRLAGVNEQFF
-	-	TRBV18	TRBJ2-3	TGTGCCAGCGCAGTCGAAACAGATACGCAGTATTTT	CASAVETDTQYF
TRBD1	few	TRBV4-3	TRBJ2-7	TGCGCCAGCAGCCCCTGGGCAGGGGGCCCCTACGAGCAGTACTTC	CASSPWAGGPYEQYF
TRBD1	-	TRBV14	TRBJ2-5	TGTGCCAGCAGCCACGCAGGGGGAAGCCAAGAGACCCAGTACTTC	CASSHAGGSQETQYF
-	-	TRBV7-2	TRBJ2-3	TGTGCCAGCAGCTTAGCGGGGCGCACAGATACGCAGTATTTT	CASSLAGRTDTQYF
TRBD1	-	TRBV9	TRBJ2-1	TGTGCCAGCAGCGACGGGACAGGGAACAATGAGCAGTTCTTC	CASSDGTGNNEQFF
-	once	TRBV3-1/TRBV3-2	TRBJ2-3	TGTGCCAGCAGCCAGCAAGGGGGATTCACAGATACGCAGTATTTT	CASSQQGGFTDTQYF